This TCR beta chain was sequenced in a study of OX40 agonist ivuxolimab in advanced cancers. Study-wide background: The dose-escalation cohort was approximately 84% male, with a mean age of about 56 years, ranging about 20 to 85. Partial responses were achieved by three patients: one hepatocellular carcinoma, two cutaneous melanoma.

The CDR3 is made up of 16 amino acids. V lost 2 bases and J lost 3, with 14 bases in between. Germline CDR1 reads SGHVS; CDR2 reads FQNEAQ. This table comes from immunoSEQ multiplex PCR, and its TCRdb copy is limited to in-frame clones, with some not included. The sample holds some 50,000 clones, 83% seen once. Study conclusions and caveats: In the 0.1 to 3.0 mg/kg range, CD4+ and CD8+ blood T cells had expanded clonally by week 6.

This clone was detected a few times. Its antigen remains unknown. The sequenced sample was CD4+ or CD8+ T cells sorted from blood, obtained in a trial of the OX40 agonist ivuxolimab. This chain links TRBV7-8 with TRBJ2-1; D ambiguous. The sequence derives from an adult with an advanced solid tumor such as melanoma, head and neck, liver or kidney cancer. The CDR3 loop reads CASSLLGWAGYNEQFF. The CDR3 DNA reads as TGTGCCAGCAGCTTACTGGGGTGGGCCGGCTACAATGAGCAGTTCTTC.